This is a list of T cell receptor beta chains from one sample in a study of Ad26.COV2.S vaccination and SARS-CoV-2 variants. The assay was immunoSEQ multiplex PCR, and TCRdb's table has in-frame clones only and misses some. The sample shows about 420,000 clones, approximately 87% of them seen only once. The material sequenced was peripheral blood, taken in a trial of Ad26.COV2.S vaccine versus placebo. The source of these receptors is a person aged 18-60 years who received the Ad26.COV2.S COVID-19 vaccine or a placebo. The CDR3 runs from the conserved cysteine through the conserved F or W. Fields, in order: D gene, J gene, V gene, clone size, CDR3 protein, CDR3 DNA. D genes are given only for firm matches. Not all rows give a size; the values are once, few, many and, for expanded clones, a class.

>TRBD1|TRBJ2-7|TRBV5-1|NA
CASSPRTGSYEQYF
TGCGCCAGCAGCCCCAGGACAGGGTCCTACGAGCAGTACTTC
>TRBD1|TRBJ1-2|TRBV6-2/TRBV6-3|NA
CASSYPDTAGGYGYTF
TGTGCCAGCAGTTACCCCGACACCGCAGGGGGCTATGGCTACACCTTC
>NA|TRBJ2-2|TRBV9|NA
CASSARPGELFF
TGTGCCAGCAGCGCTCGCCCCGGGGAGCTGTTTTTT
>TRBD1|TRBJ1-2|TRBV5-3|NA
CARSLWTGPNYGYTF
TGTGCCAGAAGCTTGTGGACAGGCCCTAACTATGGCTACACCTTC
>TRBD1|TRBJ2-2|TRBV2|NA
CASSGRGQGFRTGELFF
TGTGCCAGCAGCGGACGAGGACAGGGCTTCAGGACCGGGGAGCTGTTTTTT
>NA|TRBJ2-1|TRBV29-1|NA
CSVLKDRYNEQFF
TGCAGCGTACTCAAAGACAGGTACAATGAGCAGTTCTTC
>TRBD1|TRBJ2-2|TRBV5-1|NA
CASSLSRGRNTGELFF
TGCGCCAGCAGCTTGAGTAGGGGGCGCAACACCGGGGAGCTGTTTTTT
>NA|TRBJ2-4|TRBV19|NA
CASSIERQTLAKNIQYF
TGTGCCAGTAGTATAGAAAGACAGACCCTAGCCAAAAACATTCAGTACTTC
>TRBD2|TRBJ2-1|TRBV6-2/TRBV6-3|NA
CASSYSRIRGGTDEQFF
TGTGCCAGCAGTTACTCTAGGATTCGGGGGGGCACGGATGAGCAGTTCTTC
>NA|TRBJ2-3|TRBV2|NA
CASHWGRTDTQYF
TGTGCCAGCCATTGGGGGAGAACAGATACGCAGTATTTT
>NA|TRBJ1-1|TRBV19|NA
CASSTGQNTEAFF
TGTGCCAGTAGTACAGGACAGAACACTGAAGCTTTCTTT
>TRBD1|TRBJ2-1|TRBV5-1|NA
CASSFTGTGMIEQFF
TGCGCCAGCAGCTTTACTGGGACAGGGATGATTGAGCAGTTCTTC
>TRBD1|TRBJ1-6|TRBV15|few
CATSRGQGQNSPLHF
TGTGCCACCAGCAGAGGGCAGGGACAGAATTCACCCCTCCACTTT
>TRBD2|TRBJ2-2|TRBV2|NA
CASSRDVAGGPIGELFF
TGTGCCAGCAGCCGCGATGTAGCGGGGGGGCCTATCGGGGAGCTGTTTTTT
>NA|TRBJ1-2|TRBV2|once
CASSEDTTIYGYTF
TGTGCCAGCAGTGAAGACACGACCATCTATGGCTACACCTTC
>TRBD1|TRBJ1-1|TRBV24-1|NA
CATSPGQANTEAFF
TGTGCCACCAGTCCGGGACAGGCGAACACTGAAGCTTTCTTT
>NA|TRBJ1-6|TRBV25-1|NA
CASSAQPPDRNSPLHF
TGTGCCAGCAGTGCTCAACCCCCGGACAGAAATTCACCCCTCCACTTT
>NA|TRBJ2-4|TRBV4-3|NA
CASSQGRGAGIQYF
TGCGCCAGCAGCCAAGGGAGGGGGGCCGGCATTCAGTACTTC
>NA|TRBJ2-5|TRBV5-1|NA
CATGGNSEETQYF
TGCGCCACCGGCGGGAACTCCGAAGAGACCCAGTACTTC
>NA|TRBJ1-4|TRBV6-4|NA
CASSTSLRREKLFF
TGTGCCAGCAGCACTTCGTTGAGGAGGGAAAAACTGTTTTTT
>NA|TRBJ2-1|TRBV2|NA
CASSIGGRLNEQFF
TGTGCCAGCAGTATCGGGGGCCGATTGAATGAGCAGTTCTTC
>NA|TRBJ1-6|TRBV9|NA
CASSVEGEVDSPLHF
TGTGCCAGCAGCGTAGAGGGGGAGGTGGATTCACCCCTCCACTTT
>NA|TRBJ2-6|TRBV5-6|NA
CASSLGGVGANVLTF
TGTGCCAGCAGCTTGGGAGGGGTCGGGGCCAACGTCCTGACTTTC
>NA|TRBJ1-3|TRBV27|NA
CASSLGGGSGNTIYF
TGTGCCAGCAGTTTAGGGGGGGGGTCTGGAAACACCATATATTTT
>NA|TRBJ2-2|TRBV7-6|NA
CASSLNQNTGELFF
TGTGCCAGCAGCTTAAACCAGAACACCGGGGAGCTGTTTTTT
>NA|TRBJ1-5|TRBV28|NA
CASSPSTLRRPNQPQHF
TGTGCCAGCAGTCCCTCGACCCTGAGACGGCCAAATCAGCCCCAGCATTTT
>NA|TRBJ2-1|TRBV27|NA
CASRRTGSSYNEQFF
TGTGCCAGCAGACGGACGGGGAGCTCCTACAATGAGCAGTTCTTC